The 10 T cell receptor beta chains given below trace back to one sample, sequenced in a study of shared clonotypes between healthy human individuals. The assay was immunoSEQ multiplex PCR, and TCRdb's table has in-frame clones only and misses some. The sample includes roughly 500,000 clones, about 78% of them seen just once. The sequenced sample was PBMCs. These receptors were obtained from a woman aged 40 to 50 in good health. Some clones in this sample may be carry-over from other donors' samples.

The chain's CDR3 is CSVTRTGSNTEAFF. The CDR3 nucleotides read TGCAGCGTTACAAGGACAGGTAGTAACACTGAAGCTTTCTTT. The genes are TRBV29-1 and TRBJ1-1; TRBD1 matches at 7 bases. The V and J ends lost 5 bases and 2 bases, in that order; junction bases with no gene match: 8. The CDR3 is made up of 14 amino acids. Germline CDR1 and CDR2: SQVTM and ANQGSEA.

The rearrangement joins TRBV7-6 to TRBJ2-2; D gene unclear. The CDR3 is made up of 14 amino acids. V lost 2 bases, J lost 0 bases, and 4 bases lay in between. Germline V lookup: CDR1 SGHVS, CDR2 FNYEAQ. CDR3 sequence (DNA): TGTGCCAGCAGCTTATTCTCGAACACCGGGGAGCTGTTTTTT. Amino acid sequence: CASSLFSNTGELFF.

The V and J genes are TRBV11-2 and TRBJ2-7, with 7 bases fitting TRBD1. The V gene's germline CDR1 is SGHAT and CDR2 FQNNGV. This CDR3 contains 15 residues. J was trimmed by 0 bases and V by 5 bases; bases with no gene match: 7. CDR3 loop: CASSPLRQGSYEQYF. Here the CDR3 DNA reads TGTGCCAGCAGCCCTCTCCGACAGGGCTCCTACGAGCAGTACTTC.

V gene TRBV7-2 combines with J gene TRBJ2-7; D is perhaps TRBD2 (5 bases). Between the trimmed V and J ends, which lost 5 bases and 1 base, there was a span of 18 bases. From germline, CDR1 is SGHTA and CDR2 FQGNSA. The CDR3 is 16 amino acids. The CDR3 here is CASSQDPGGGSYEQYF. Here the CDR3 DNA reads TGTGCCAGCAGCCAAGATCCCGGAGGTGGGTCCTACGAGCAGTACTTC.

As concerns this clone: This CDR3 is also generated by other DNA sequences in the sample. This chain uses TRBV7-9 with TRBJ1-1; TRBD1 aligns across 7 bases. The CDR3 is 16 residues long. Germline lookup yields CDR1 SEHNR and CDR2 FQNEAQ (reference sequence). V shed 0 bases and J 4 bases; nucleotides not matched to a gene: 8. The CDR3 sequence: CASSLAGGIYGTEAFF. CDR3 nucleotides: TGTGCCAGCAGCTTAGCAGGGGGCATTTATGGCACTGAAGCTTTCTTT.

About this clone itself: One end of the junction does not line up with germline, which may come from a read error. The J gene is TRBJ1-5, the V gene TRBV5-6, with D unclear. Germline CDR1 SGHDT, CDR2 YYEEEE. The CDR3 runs 15 residues. CDR3 in amino acids: CASSRAGAQNRPQHF. CDR3 in DNA: TGTGCCAGCAGCCGCGCCGGTGCTCAAAATCGGCCCCAGCATTTT.

This sequence joins TRBV2 and TRBJ2-1, with 7 nucleotides matching TRBD2. This CDR3 has 16 amino acids. V shed 0 bases, J shed 8 bases, and the junction held 10 bases outside the gene matches. Germline assignment: CDR1 SNHLY and CDR2 FYNNEI. CDR3 in amino acids: CASSEALGASGYEQFF. The CDR3 DNA follows: TGTGCCAGCAGTGAAGCGCTTGGGGCTAGCGGATATGAGCAGTTCTTC.

The gene calls are TRBV4-3 and TRBJ2-1; 10 bases are a match to TRBD2. The J segment lost 2 bases and the V segment lost 4 bases, leaving 5 bases of the junction unmatched. This CDR3 comprises 16 residues. Germline V gene sequence: CDR1 LGHNA, CDR2 YSLEER. The CDR3 is CASSRTTSGAYNEQFF. In nucleotides, the CDR3 is TGCGCCAGCAGCCGTACCACTAGCGGGGCCTACAATGAGCAGTTCTTC.

V usage is TRBV5-1 and J usage is TRBJ1-6, with 9 positions matching TRBD1. This CDR3 region has 14 residues. V was pared by 4 bases and J by 10 bases, with 6 bases of the junction left unmatched. Looked up from germline, CDR1 is SGHRS and CDR2 is YFSETQ. The CDR3 region has the DNA TGCGCCAGCAGCGAGACAGGGGGTAACTCACCCCTCCACTTT. It is translated as CASSETGGNSPLHF.

A single count supports this clone. The chain uses TRBV5-6 and TRBJ1-1; D is unresolved. V was cut by 0 bases and J by 4 bases, with 7 bases left in between. Germline CDR1 and CDR2: SGHDT and YYEEEE. CDR3 length: 13 residues. CDR3 in DNA: TGTGCCAGCAGCTTGGGGTCCAGCACTGAAGCTTTCTTT. It translates to CASSLGSSTEAFF.